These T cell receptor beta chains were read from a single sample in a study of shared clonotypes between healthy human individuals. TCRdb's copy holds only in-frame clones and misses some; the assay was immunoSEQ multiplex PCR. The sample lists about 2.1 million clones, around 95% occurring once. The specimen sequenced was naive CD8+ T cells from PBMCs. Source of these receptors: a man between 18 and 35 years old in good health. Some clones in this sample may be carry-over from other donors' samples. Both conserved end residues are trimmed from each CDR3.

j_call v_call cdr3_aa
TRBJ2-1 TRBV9 ASSGGWSQDEQF
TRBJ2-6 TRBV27 ASSLSTGNGANVLT
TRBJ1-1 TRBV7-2 ASSYRGWGTEAF
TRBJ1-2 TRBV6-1 ASSELFGTGVLYGYT
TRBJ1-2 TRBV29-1 SVDFQHGSYGYT
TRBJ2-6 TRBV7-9 ASSSGEKGQVIGANVLT
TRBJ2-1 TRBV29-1 SVEVYRSEQF
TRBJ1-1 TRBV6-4 ASRGIDTEAF
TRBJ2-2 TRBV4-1 ASRQGTNTGELF
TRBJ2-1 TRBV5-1 ASSLERESYNEQF
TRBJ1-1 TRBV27 ASSLSWGNTEAF
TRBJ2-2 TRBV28 ASNVYAGGNTGELF
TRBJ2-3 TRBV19 ASSPLTTLTDTQY
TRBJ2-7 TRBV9 ASGLGGSTYEQY
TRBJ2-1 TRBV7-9 ASSSTGTGAYNEQF
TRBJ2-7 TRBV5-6 ASSLGLIIYEQY
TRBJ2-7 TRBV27 ASSLAKQSTYEQY
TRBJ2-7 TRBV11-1 ASSLGTGDFYEQY
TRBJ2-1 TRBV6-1 ASSELAWDNEQF
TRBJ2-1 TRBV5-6 ASSATGIHEQF
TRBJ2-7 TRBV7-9 ASTPGLGLNEQY
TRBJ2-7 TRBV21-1 ASSALGGGYEQY
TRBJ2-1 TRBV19 ASSILQSSYNEQF
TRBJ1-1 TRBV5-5 ASSLGTQNTEAF
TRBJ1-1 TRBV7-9 ASSLVHTEAF
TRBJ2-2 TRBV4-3 ASSQDRSGELAGPNTGELF
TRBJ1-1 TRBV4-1 ASSQDHTRAF
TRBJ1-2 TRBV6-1 ASSEGVGPGRGPYGYT
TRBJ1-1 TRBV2 ASSVTGGGTEAF
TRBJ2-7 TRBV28 ASSWIRTAGVYEQY
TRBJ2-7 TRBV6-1 ASSEGTGVYYEQY
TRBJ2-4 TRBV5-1 ASSLETGSKNIQY
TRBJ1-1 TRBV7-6 ASSLDRDHEAF
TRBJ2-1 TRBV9 ASTPWSSADEQF
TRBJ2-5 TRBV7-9 ASSPASGEGETQY
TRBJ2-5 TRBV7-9 ASSFTSGGQETQY
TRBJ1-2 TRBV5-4 ASSVGSRLTATDGYT
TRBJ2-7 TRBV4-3 ASSHLTGGIGNEQY
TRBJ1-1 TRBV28 ASTTNRERGSTEAF
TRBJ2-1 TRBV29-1 SVVRASGIRDEQF
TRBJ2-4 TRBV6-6 ASSYPDIIAKNIQY
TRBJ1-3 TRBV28 ASTTRGGLPFTGNTIY
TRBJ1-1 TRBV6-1 ASSEGVGVRISLNTEAF
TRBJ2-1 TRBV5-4 ASKNLAGPNNEQF
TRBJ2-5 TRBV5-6 ASSGRTELQETQY
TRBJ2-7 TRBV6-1 ASSAWASSYEQY
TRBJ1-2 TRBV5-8 ASSQNRDRTLEGRGYT
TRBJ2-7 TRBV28 ASSSIVGTPGDYEQY
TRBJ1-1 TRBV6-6 ASSYGMMAEAF